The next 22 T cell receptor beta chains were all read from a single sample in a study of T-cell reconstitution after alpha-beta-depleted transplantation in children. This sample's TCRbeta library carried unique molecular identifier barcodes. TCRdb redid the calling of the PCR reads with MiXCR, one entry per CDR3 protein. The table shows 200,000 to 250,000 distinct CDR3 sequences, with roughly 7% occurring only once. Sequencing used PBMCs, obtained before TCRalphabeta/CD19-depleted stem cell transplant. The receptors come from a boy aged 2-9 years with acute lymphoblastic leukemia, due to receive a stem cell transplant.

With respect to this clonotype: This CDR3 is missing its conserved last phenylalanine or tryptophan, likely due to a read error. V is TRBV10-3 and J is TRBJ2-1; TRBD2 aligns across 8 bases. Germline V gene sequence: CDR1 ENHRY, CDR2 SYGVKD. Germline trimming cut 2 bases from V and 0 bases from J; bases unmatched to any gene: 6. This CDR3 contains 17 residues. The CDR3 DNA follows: TGTGCCATCAGTGAGACTAGCGGCGTTAGCTCCTACAATGAGCAGTTCTTG. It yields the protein CAISETSGVSSYNEQFL.

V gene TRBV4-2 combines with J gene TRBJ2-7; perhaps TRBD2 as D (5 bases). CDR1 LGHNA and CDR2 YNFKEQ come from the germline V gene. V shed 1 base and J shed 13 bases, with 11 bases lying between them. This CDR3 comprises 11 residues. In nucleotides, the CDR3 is TGTGCCAGCAGCCAAGCGGGGTATTATTACTTC. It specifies CASSQAGYYYF.

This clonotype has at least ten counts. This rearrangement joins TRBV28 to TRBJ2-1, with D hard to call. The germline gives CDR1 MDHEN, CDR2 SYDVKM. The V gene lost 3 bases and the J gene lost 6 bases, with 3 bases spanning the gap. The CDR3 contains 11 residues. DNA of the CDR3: TGTGCCAGCAGTTTTCCCAATGAGCAGTTCTTC. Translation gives CASSFPNEQFF. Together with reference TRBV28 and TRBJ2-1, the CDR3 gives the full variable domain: DVKVTQSSRYLVKRTGEKVFLECVQDMDHENMFWYRQDPGLGLRLIYFSYDVKMKEKGDIPEGYSVSREKKERFSLILESASTNQTSMYLCASSFPNEQFFGPGTRLTVL.

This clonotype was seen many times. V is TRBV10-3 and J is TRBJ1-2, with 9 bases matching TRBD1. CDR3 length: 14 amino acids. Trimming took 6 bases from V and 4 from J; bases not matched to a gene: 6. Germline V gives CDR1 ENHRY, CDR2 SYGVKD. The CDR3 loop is CAISLTTGGYGYTF. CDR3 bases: TGTGCCATCAGCCTTACGACAGGGGGCTATGGCTACACCTTC.

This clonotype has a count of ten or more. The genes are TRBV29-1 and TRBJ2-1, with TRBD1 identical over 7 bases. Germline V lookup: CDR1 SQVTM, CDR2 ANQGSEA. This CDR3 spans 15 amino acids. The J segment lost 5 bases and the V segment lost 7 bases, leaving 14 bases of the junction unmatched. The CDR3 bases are TGCAGCGCCGGAAAGCCCGGGACAGCGAACAATGAGCAGTTCTTC. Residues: CSAGKPGTANNEQFF.

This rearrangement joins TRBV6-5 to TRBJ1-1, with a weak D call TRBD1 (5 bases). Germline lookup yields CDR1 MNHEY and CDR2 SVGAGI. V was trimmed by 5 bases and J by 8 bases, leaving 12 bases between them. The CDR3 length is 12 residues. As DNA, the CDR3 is TGTGCCAGCAGTCGAGGGGAATCCGAAGCTTTCTTT. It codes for CASSRGESEAFF.

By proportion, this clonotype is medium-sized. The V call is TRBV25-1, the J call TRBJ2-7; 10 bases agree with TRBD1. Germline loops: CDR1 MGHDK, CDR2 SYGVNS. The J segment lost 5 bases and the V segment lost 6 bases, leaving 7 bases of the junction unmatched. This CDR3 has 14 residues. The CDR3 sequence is CASRAGTGDHEQYF. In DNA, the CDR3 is TGTGCCAGCAGGGCCGGGACAGGGGACCACGAGCAGTACTTC.

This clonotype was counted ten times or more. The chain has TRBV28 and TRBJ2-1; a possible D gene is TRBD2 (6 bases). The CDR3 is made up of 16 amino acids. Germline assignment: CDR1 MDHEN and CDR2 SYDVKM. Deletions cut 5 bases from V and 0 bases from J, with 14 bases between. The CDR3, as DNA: TGTGCCAGCAGTAGAATTAGCGGAAGCTCCTACAATGAGCAGTTCTTC. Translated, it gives CASSRISGSSYNEQFF.

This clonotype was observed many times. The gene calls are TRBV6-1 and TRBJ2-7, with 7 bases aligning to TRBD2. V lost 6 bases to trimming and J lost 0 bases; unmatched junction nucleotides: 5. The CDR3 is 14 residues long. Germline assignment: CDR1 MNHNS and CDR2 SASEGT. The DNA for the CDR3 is TGTGCCAGCAGCGATAGCGGGTTCTCCTACGAGCAGTACTTC. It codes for CASSDSGFSYEQYF.

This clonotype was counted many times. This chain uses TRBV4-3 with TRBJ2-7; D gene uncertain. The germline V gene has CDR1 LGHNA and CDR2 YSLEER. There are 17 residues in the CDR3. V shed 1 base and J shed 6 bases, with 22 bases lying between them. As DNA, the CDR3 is TGCGCCAGCAGCCAAGCGCCGGACGCTACGTACTCGGGCGAGCAGTACTTC. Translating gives CASSQAPDATYSGEQYF.

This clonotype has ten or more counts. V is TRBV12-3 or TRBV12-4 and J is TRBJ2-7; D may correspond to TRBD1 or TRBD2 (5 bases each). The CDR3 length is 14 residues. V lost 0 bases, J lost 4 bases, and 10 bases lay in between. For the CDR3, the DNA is TGTGCCAGCAGTTTAGCCCCGGGGCAGTACGAGCAGTACTTC. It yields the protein CASSLAPGQYEQYF.

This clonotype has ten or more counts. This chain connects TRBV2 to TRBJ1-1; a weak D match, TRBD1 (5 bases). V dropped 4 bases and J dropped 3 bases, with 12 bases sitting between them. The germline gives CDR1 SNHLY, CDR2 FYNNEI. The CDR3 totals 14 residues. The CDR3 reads CASSGGDSHTEAFF. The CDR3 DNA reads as TGTGCCAGCAGTGGGGGCGATTCGCACACTGAAGCTTTCTTT.

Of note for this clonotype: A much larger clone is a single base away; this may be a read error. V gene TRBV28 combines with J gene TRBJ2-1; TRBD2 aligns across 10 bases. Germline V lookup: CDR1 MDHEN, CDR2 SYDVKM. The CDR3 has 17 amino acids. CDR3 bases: TGTGCCAGCAGTTTAGACCGAGCGGGGGGGCTAGGAAATGATCAGTTCTTC. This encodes CASSLDRAGGLGNDQFF.

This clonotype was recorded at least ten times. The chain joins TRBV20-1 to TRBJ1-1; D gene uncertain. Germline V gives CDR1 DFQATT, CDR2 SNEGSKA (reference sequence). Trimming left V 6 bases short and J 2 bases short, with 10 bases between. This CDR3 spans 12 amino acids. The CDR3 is CSAGGINTEAFF. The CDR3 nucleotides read TGCAGTGCAGGTGGAATTAACACTGAAGCTTTCTTT.

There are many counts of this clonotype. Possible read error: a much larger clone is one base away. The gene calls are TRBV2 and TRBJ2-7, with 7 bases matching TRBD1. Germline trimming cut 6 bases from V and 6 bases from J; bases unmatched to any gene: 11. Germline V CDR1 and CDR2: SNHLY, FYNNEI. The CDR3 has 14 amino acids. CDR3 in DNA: TGTGCCAGCAGAGGACAGAGGGGGCTAGTCGAGCAGTACTTC. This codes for CASRGQRGLVEQYF.

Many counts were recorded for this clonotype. This CDR3 reads CASSTNRQGTGNTIYF. The CDR3 DNA is TGTGCCAGCAGCACTAACAGACAGGGGACTGGAAACACCATATATTTT. This chain links TRBV7-9 with TRBJ1-3, with 8 bases that match TRBD1. Germline V gives CDR1 SEHNR, CDR2 FQNEAQ (reference sequence). V dropped 5 bases and J dropped 2; count of bases not matched to a gene: 8. The CDR3 totals 16 residues.

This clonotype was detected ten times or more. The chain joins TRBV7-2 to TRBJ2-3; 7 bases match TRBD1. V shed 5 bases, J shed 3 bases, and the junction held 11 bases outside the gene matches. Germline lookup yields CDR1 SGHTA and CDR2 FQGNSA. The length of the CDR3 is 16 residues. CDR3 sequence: CASSPPPRQGTDTQYF. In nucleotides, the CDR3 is TGTGCCAGCAGCCCCCCTCCGAGACAGGGAACAGATACGCAGTATTTT.

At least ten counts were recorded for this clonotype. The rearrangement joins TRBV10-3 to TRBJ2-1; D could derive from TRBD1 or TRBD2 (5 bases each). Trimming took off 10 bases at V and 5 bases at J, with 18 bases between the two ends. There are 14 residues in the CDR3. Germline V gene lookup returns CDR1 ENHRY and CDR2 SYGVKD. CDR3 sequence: CATGPPSLHNEQFF. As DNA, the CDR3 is TGTGCCACGGGACCCCCCTCACTCCACAATGAGCAGTTCTTC.

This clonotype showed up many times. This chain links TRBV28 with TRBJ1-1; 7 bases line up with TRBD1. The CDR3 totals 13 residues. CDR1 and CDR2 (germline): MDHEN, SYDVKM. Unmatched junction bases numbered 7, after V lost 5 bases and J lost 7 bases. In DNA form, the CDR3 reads TGTGCCAGCAGTCCCAGGGGGAGACGTGAAGCTTTCTTT. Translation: CASSPRGRREAFF.

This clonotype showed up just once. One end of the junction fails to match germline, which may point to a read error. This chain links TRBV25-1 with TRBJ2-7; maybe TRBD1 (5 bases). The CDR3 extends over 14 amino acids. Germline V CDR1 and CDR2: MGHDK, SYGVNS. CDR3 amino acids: CSSSERRQPGEQYF. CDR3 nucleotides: TGCTCCAGCAGTGAACGGAGACAGCCAGGGGAGCAGTACTTC.

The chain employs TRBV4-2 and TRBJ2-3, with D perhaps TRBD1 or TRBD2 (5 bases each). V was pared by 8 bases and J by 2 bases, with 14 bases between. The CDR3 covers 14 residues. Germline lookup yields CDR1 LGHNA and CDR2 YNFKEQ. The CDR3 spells CASGRGVVTDTQYF. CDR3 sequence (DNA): TGTGCCAGCGGGAGAGGGGTTGTCACAGATACGCAGTATTTT.

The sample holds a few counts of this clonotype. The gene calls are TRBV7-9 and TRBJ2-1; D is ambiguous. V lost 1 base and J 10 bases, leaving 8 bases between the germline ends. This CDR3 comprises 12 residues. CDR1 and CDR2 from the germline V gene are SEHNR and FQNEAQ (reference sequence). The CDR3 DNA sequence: TGTGCCAGCAGCTTAGACGACTCCGAGCAGTTCTTC. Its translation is CASSLDDSEQFF.